A selection of T cell receptor beta chains follows, all from one sample in a study of T cells in Graves' hyperthyroidism and ophthalmopathy. One entry per CDR3 protein, called by TCRdb with MiXCR from the multiplex PCR reads. Among approximately 590,000 distinct CDR3 sequences listed, about 15% were seen once. The sequencing input was blood. These receptors were obtained from a woman between 25 and 40 years old with Graves' hyperthyroidism. The CDR3 runs from the conserved cysteine through the conserved F or W. The order of the fields is clone size, V gene, D gene, J gene, CDR3 DNA, CDR3 protein. D genes are given only for firm matches. Not all rows give a size; the values are once, few, many and, for expanded clones, a class.

abundance: many
v_gene: TRBV6-2/TRBV6-3
d_gene: TRBD1
j_gene: TRBJ2-7
CDR3nt: TGTGCCAGCAGGAATAGCCGGGACAGATACTACGAGCAGTACTTC
CDR3aa: CASRNSRDRYYEQYF

abundance: few
v_gene: TRBV5-1
d_gene: -
j_gene: TRBJ2-5
CDR3nt: TGCGCCAGCAGCTTGACACCAGCGGGTCAAGAGACCCAGTACTTC
CDR3aa: CASSLTPAGQETQYF

abundance: many
v_gene: TRBV6-5
d_gene: -
j_gene: TRBJ1-2
CDR3nt: TGTGCCAACAGCCGTTCGACCGGGGGGGCTAGTGGCTACACCTTC
CDR3aa: CANSRSTGGASGYTF

abundance: many
v_gene: TRBV28
d_gene: -
j_gene: TRBJ1-1
CDR3nt: TGTGCCAGCAGTTTATTGAGCACTGAAGCTTTCTTT
CDR3aa: CASSLLSTEAFF

abundance: -
v_gene: TRBV7-2
d_gene: -
j_gene: TRBJ2-5
CDR3nt: TGTGCCAGCAGCTTAGTTACTCGAGAGACCCAGTACTTC
CDR3aa: CASSLVTRETQYF

abundance: many
v_gene: TRBV6-1
d_gene: TRBD1
j_gene: TRBJ2-7
CDR3nt: TGTGCCAGCAGACGGACAGGGCTGAGCTACGAGCAGTACTTC
CDR3aa: CASRRTGLSYEQYF

abundance: few
v_gene: TRBV4-1
d_gene: -
j_gene: TRBJ2-1
CDR3nt: TGCGCCAGCAGCCAGGAGCGGGCTTCCTACAATGAGCAGTTCTTC
CDR3aa: CASSQERASYNEQFF

abundance: many
v_gene: TRBV20-1
d_gene: TRBD2
j_gene: TRBJ2-5
CDR3nt: TGCAGTGCCCAGACTAGCGGCCAAGAGACCCAGTACTTC
CDR3aa: CSAQTSGQETQYF

abundance: many
v_gene: TRBV2
d_gene: -
j_gene: TRBJ2-1
CDR3nt: TGTGCCAGCAGTGCGTTTGCCGGGACCAGCTCTCGAGAGCAGTTCTTC
CDR3aa: CASSAFAGTSSREQFF

abundance: many
v_gene: TRBV18
d_gene: TRBD1
j_gene: TRBJ2-5
CDR3nt: TGTGCCAGCTCAGAACAGGGGACCGAAGAGACCCAGTACTTC
CDR3aa: CASSEQGTEETQYF

abundance: -
v_gene: TRBV6-1
d_gene: -
j_gene: TRBJ2-2
CDR3nt: TGTGCCAGCAGTGAACCACTGCAGACCGGGGAGCTGTTTTTT
CDR3aa: CASSEPLQTGELFF

abundance: many
v_gene: TRBV7-3
d_gene: -
j_gene: TRBJ1-5
CDR3nt: TGTGCCAGCAGCCTATGGGGCCAGTATAGCAATCAGCCCCAGCATTTT
CDR3aa: CASSLWGQYSNQPQHF

abundance: many
v_gene: TRBV6-2/TRBV6-3
d_gene: TRBD1
j_gene: TRBJ1-1
CDR3nt: TGTGCCAGCAGACAACGGACAGGCGTGAACACTGAAGCTTTCTTT
CDR3aa: CASRQRTGVNTEAFF

abundance: -
v_gene: TRBV5-1
d_gene: -
j_gene: TRBJ2-2
CDR3nt: TGCGCCAGCAGCTTGGACCCTGCCGGGGAGCTGTTTTTT
CDR3aa: CASSLDPAGELFF